The clone carrying this T cell receptor beta chain was seen repeatedly, ten times or more. Its antigen is as yet unknown. This specimen belongs to a study of CD8 T cells in ankylosing spondylitis. Study-wide results and caveats: Made up of eight highly homologous variants, a TCR beta motif appeared characteristic of ankylosing spondylitis blood. As for the disease-linked clones, they showed a CD8+ phenotype and occurred at relatively low frequencies in peripheral blood.

Preparation of TCR beta libraries was done by quantitative 5'-RACE with molecular barcodes. TCRdb re-called the 5' RACE reads with MiXCR, one entry per CDR3 protein. Seen here are about 540,000 distinct CDR3 sequences, approximately 11% observed once, and the top ten hold nearly 7%. Germline V gives CDR1 ENHRY, CDR2 SYGVKD. The trim removed 6 bases at V and 5 bases at J, leaving 5 bases unmatched. The CDR3 runs to 13 residues. The sequencing input was blood, either unsorted or a sorted T cell fraction (not recorded which). This receptor was obtained from a male donor with ankylosing spondylitis. The rearrangement links TRBV10-3 to TRBJ2-7, with TRBD2 matching over 9 bases. The chain's CDR3 is CAIRVAGEDEQYF. CDR3 sequence (DNA): TGTGCCATCAGAGTAGCGGGAGAGGACGAGCAGTACTTC.